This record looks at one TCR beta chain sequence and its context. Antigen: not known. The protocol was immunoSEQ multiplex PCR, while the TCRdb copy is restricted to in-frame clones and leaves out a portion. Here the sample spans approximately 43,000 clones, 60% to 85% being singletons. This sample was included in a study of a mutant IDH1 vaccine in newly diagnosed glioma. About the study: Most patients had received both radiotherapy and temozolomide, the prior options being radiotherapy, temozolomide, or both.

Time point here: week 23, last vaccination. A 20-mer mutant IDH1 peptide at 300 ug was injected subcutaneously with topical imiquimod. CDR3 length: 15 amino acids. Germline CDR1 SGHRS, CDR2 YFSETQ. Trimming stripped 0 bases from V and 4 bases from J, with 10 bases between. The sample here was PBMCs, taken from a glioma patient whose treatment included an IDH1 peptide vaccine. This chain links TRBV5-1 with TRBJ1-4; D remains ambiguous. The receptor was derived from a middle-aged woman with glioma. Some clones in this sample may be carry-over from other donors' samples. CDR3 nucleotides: TGCGCCAGCAGCTTGGGCAGTGGGGATAATGAAAAACTGTTTTTT. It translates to CASSLGSGDNEKLFF.